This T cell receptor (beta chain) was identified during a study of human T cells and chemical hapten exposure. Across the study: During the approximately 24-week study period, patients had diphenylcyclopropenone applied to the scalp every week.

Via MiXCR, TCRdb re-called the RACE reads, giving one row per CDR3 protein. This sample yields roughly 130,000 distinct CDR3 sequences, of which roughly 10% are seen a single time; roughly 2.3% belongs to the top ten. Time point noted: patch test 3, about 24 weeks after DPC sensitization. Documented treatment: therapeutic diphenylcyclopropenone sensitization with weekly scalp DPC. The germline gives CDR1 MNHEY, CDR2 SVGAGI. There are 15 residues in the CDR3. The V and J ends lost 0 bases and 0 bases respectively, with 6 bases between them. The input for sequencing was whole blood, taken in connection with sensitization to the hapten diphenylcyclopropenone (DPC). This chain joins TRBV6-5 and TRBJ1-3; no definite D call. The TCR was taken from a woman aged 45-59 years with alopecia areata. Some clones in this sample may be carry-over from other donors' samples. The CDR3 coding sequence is TGTGCCAGCAGTTACTCTACATCCTCTGGAAACACCATATATTTT. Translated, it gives CASSYSTSSGNTIYF.